This T cell receptor (beta chain) was retrieved from a study of CD8+ T cells in alopecia areata. Reverse transcribed after extraction, RNA yielded cDNA as the sequencing template. Only in-frame clones appear in the TCRdb table, and some are missing; sequencing was by immunoSEQ multiplex PCR. The sample comprises a few hundred thousand clones, about two fifths of which are singletons, and 0.48% rests with the top ten. From germline, CDR1 is KGHSH and CDR2 LQKENI. V lost 2 bases, J lost 4 bases, and 8 bases lay in between. The CDR3 spans 13 residues. As to treatment: oral pan-JAK inhibitor, 5-10 mg twice daily. The table lists this clone with many counts. Other DNA sequences from this sample encode an identical CDR3 as well.

The rearrangement links TRBV18 to TRBJ1-1; D perhaps matches TRBD1 (6 bases). The sample here was CD4+ T cells sorted from blood, taken between weeks 30 and 35, from a patient treated with tofacitinib. The TCR sequence derives from a human donor with alopecia areata. The CDR3 DNA reads as TGTGCCAGCTCACCAAGCAGGGGCACTGAAGCTTTCTTT. It specifies CASSPSRGTEAFF.